What follows is one T cell receptor beta chain and its context. No antigen is known for it. Base quality data are lacking; no much larger clone is found one base away. Cut back by 4 bases and 0 bases, the V and J ends lie 14 bases apart. According to the germline V gene (reference sequence), CDR1 reads SGHNT and CDR2 reads YYREEE. The CDR3 has 16 amino acids, counting the end cysteine and phenylalanine. Only CDR3 DNA remains: 48 bases, in frame from the first base. The data belong to a study of control samples from healthy donors and cancer patients (dated by TCRdb to about 2020). Preparation of the library involved the immunoSEQ multiplex PCR assay. TCRdb retrieved this table from immuneACCESS and kept in-frame rearrangements only. Not all clones are present; in checked studies, unresolved V genes account for under half, and no reason is known for the remainder. The sample data list about 98,000 clones, and about 79% of these were observed just once. The ten most abundant clones make up about 10% of the sample.

Sequencing input: blood. Recombination linked TRBV5-4 to TRBJ1-3; the D segment cannot be called with confidence. The source is a woman in her 30s in good health. The CDR3 region: CASSQYGRPSGNTIYF. The nucleotide sequence is TGTGCCAGCAGCCAGTACGGCCGTCCCTCTGGAAACACCATATATTTT.